This is a list of T cell receptor beta chains from one sample in a study of shared clonotypes between healthy human individuals. Sequenced by immunoSEQ multiplex PCR; TCRdb stores in-frame clones only, minus some. The sample consists of some 980,000 clones, over 60% of them appearing once. The source material was memory CD4+ T cells sorted from blood. These TCRs come from a man between 18 and 35 years old in good health. Each CDR3 is given with its conserved first and last residue.

V gene	J gene	CDR3 protein
TRBV6-1	TRBJ1-1	CASSEPPGSTEAFF
TRBV5-4	TRBJ2-7	CASSLATSAHVEQYF
TRBV28	TRBJ2-7	CASSGLGEGTSYEQYF
TRBV14	TRBJ2-5	CASSPPTRSGETQYF
TRBV7-2	TRBJ2-1	CASSLGSGRVNEQFF
TRBV19	TRBJ1-1	CASSTRAGTNTEAFF
TRBV18	TRBJ2-2	CASSPLLLTGELFF
TRBV7-2	TRBJ2-7	CASSSATGVGYEQYF
TRBV28	TRBJ2-5	CASSFSSGAGETQYF
TRBV30	TRBJ2-3	CASSTSGSSTDTQYF
TRBV28	TRBJ1-4	CASSFPTEDEKLFF
TRBV6-5	TRBJ2-7	CASSYDPQGSFYEQYF
TRBV28	TRBJ2-1	CASSIGGTYNEQFF
TRBV5-1	TRBJ2-7	CASSLATGSTFYEQYF
TRBV11-2	TRBJ2-6	CASSLGFGANVLTF
TRBV25-1	TRBJ2-3	CASSPGTSGRGDTQYF
TRBV7-2	TRBJ1-6	CASSLDGKSPLHF
TRBV6-1	TRBJ2-5	CASSIGPQETQYF
TRBV6-1	TRBJ1-1	CASRGTANTEAFF
TRBV11-2	TRBJ2-2	CASSLGLAGNTGELFF
TRBV27	TRBJ2-5	CASRPSGGALETQYF
TRBV4-1	TRBJ2-7	CASSRLVSVVSSYEQYF
TRBV9	TRBJ1-2	CASSVDRAYGYTF
TRBV2	TRBJ2-1	CASSEAPSIYNEQFF
TRBV5-5	TRBJ2-3	CASSPLEISTDTQYF
TRBV2	TRBJ1-5	CASSESHVNQPQHF
TRBV28	TRBJ2-3	CASSFSGGGTDTQYF
TRBV7-2	TRBJ2-3	CARGGGRSTDTQYF
TRBV30	TRBJ1-6	CAWRPGTGYNSPLHF
TRBV4-1	-	CASSQVLAVSYEQYF
TRBV5-1	TRBJ2-3	CASSSNSGRATDTQYF
TRBV15	TRBJ1-3	CATSLDGGLGNTIYF
TRBV5-1	TRBJ2-5	CASSREETQYF
TRBV6-1	TRBJ2-7	CASPKGPEGSYEQYF
TRBV5-1	TRBJ2-5	CASSFRDSGETQYF
TRBV6-5	TRBJ2-1	CASSLGSSYNEQFF
TRBV19	TRBJ1-5	CASSPRDFPNQPQHF
TRBV7-2	TRBJ1-2	CASSLLPGGLGYTF
TRBV19	TRBJ1-1	CASTPMGGRAGGSYTEAFF
TRBV18	TRBJ1-5	CASSPDRGGQPQHF